These 17 T cell receptor beta chains were all obtained from the same sample, sequenced in a study of T cell responses to AZD1222 COVID-19 vaccine. Generated by immunoSEQ multiplex PCR, the TCRdb table keeps only in-frame clones and is missing some. Of roughly 56,000 clones in the sample, around 81% were seen once. The sample consisted of peripheral blood, taken 28 days after the second AZD1222 dose. The receptors stem from an adult who received the AZD1222 COVID-19 vaccine.

The rearrangement links TRBV29-1 to TRBJ2-7, with 9 bases that match TRBD1. Trimming at V came to 5 bases and at J to 5 bases, leaving 7 bases not matched to a gene. The length of the CDR3 is 13 residues. CDR1 is SQVTM, CDR2 ANQGSEA, per germline. CDR3 sequence: CSVSGTGGNEQYF. The DNA of the CDR3 is TGCAGCGTTTCGGGAACAGGGGGCAACGAGCAGTACTTC.

This clone was seen a handful of times. The chain joins TRBV2 to TRBJ2-7; 9 bases align to TRBD2. The CDR3 consists of 15 residues. J was trimmed by 2 bases and V by 7 bases; bases with no gene match: 9. In germline, CDR1 is SNHLY, CDR2 FYNNEI. The CDR3 DNA sequence: TGTGCCAGCACCGTACTAGCGGGCCCTACCTACGAGCAGTACTTC. Protein product: CASTVLAGPTYEQYF.

The chain employs TRBV4-1 and TRBJ2-3, with D unresolved. The CDR3 runs to 12 residues. Germline V gene sequence: CDR1 MGHRA, CDR2 YSYEKL. V dropped 3 bases and J dropped 10 bases, with 11 bases sitting between them. The CDR3 DNA reads TGCGCCAGCAGCCAGCCGGCGGCATCGCAGTATTTT. This sequence encodes CASSQPAASQYF.

In this sample, this clone turned up a few times. The chain carries TRBV29-1 and TRBJ1-5; the D gene is possibly TRBD1 (5 bases). The length of the CDR3 is 13 residues. The V end was cut by 4 bases, the J end by 6 bases, with 13 bases between. Germline V CDR1 and CDR2: SQVTM, ANQGSEA. Here the CDR3 DNA reads TGCAGCGTTGTTTCAGGGATCGGTCAGCCCCAGCATTTT. This gives the protein CSVVSGIGQPQHF.

The V call is TRBV21-1, the J call TRBJ2-1; the table gives TRBD2 as D, unverified against the DNA. TRBV21-1 is deemed a pseudogene. The CDR3 consists of 11 residues. CDR3 nucleotide sequence: TGTGCCAGCAGCAACGGGACTAGTCAGTTCTTC. This encodes CASSNGTSQFF.

The chain is built from TRBV18 and TRBJ2-5, with D perhaps matching TRBD1 (6 bases). Trimming removed 3 bases from V and 5 bases from J, with 16 bases in between. The CDR3 covers 15 residues. CDR1 and CDR2 from the germline V gene are KGHSH and LQKENI. DNA of the CDR3: TGTGCCAGCTCACCGGGTTCAGGGGCTGAGGAGACCCAGTACTTC. As protein: CASSPGSGAEETQYF.

The J gene is TRBJ2-2, the V gene TRBV6-5; D possibly corresponds to TRBD1 (6 bases). In germline, CDR1 is MNHEY, CDR2 SVGAGI. The CDR3 spans 15 residues. V was clipped by 2 bases and J by 11 bases, with 18 bases between them. CDR3 residues: CASSYGRGGARELFF. For the CDR3, the DNA is TGTGCCAGCAGTTACGGCAGGGGTGGTGCGAGAGAGCTGTTTTTT.

V and J are TRBV5-1 and TRBJ2-5; D unresolved. CDR1 is SGHRS and CDR2 is YFSETQ in the germline V gene. The CDR3 is made up of 11 amino acids. Trimming removed 4 bases at V and 5 bases at J, with 6 bases between. CDR3 DNA sequence: TGCGCCAGCAGCGCAAGGGAGACCCAGTACTTC. Residues: CASSARETQYF.

The V call is TRBV5-1, the J call TRBJ1-4, with a weak D call TRBD1 (5 bases). The germline V gene has CDR1 SGHRS and CDR2 YFSETQ. Trimming took 0 bases from V and 6 from J, leaving 9 bases between them. The CDR3 spans 14 residues. The CDR3 DNA is TGCGCCAGCAGCTTGGGCCAGGGTCATGAAAAACTGTTTTTT. Translation: CASSLGQGHEKLFF.

V usage is TRBV15 and J usage is TRBJ2-5; 10 bases are shared with TRBD1. Trimming removed 2 bases from V and 5 bases from J; junction bases left unmatched: 2. CDR3 size: 14 residues. Germline V gives CDR1 LNHNV, CDR2 YYDKDF (reference sequence). The CDR3 sequence is CATSRSGQGETQYF. DNA of the CDR3: TGTGCCACCAGCAGATCGGGACAGGGGGAGACCCAGTACTTC.

V is TRBV30 and J is TRBJ2-2, with 8 bases matching TRBD1. V trimming: 2 bases; J trimming: 2 bases; junction bases outside the gene matches: 1. CDR3 length equals 14 residues. CDR1 and CDR2 from the germline V gene are GTSNPN and SVGIG (reference sequence). CDR3 DNA: TGTGCCTGGAGTTCAGGGGGCAACACCGGGGAGCTGTTTTTT. Protein product: CAWSSGGNTGELFF.

This clone appeared a single time. This chain joins TRBV7-2 and TRBJ2-7; D remains unclear. V shed 1 base and J shed 3 bases, with 10 bases lying between them. CDR3 length equals 14 residues. Looked up from germline, CDR1 is SGHTA and CDR2 is FQGNSA. The CDR3 sequence: CASSLDQVYYEQYF. In DNA form, the CDR3 reads TGTGCCAGCAGCTTAGATCAGGTCTACTACGAGCAGTACTTC. The variable domain in full, completed from reference TRBV7-2 and TRBJ2-7, reads GAGVSQSPSNKVTEKGKDVELRCDPISGHTALYWYRQSLGQGLEFLIYFQGNSAPDKSGLPSDRFSAERTGGSVSTLTIQRTQQEDSAVYLCASSLDQVYYEQYFGPGTRLTVT.

This clone has just one count. The chain combines TRBV4-2 with TRBJ1-1; D is possibly TRBD1 (6 bases). CDR3 size: 14 residues. CDR1 is LGHNA and CDR2 is YNFKEQ in the germline V gene. Trimming cost V 1 base and J 7 bases, with 13 bases left between them. The CDR3, as DNA: TGTGCCAGCAGCCAAGTCAACAGGGTAAATGAAGCTTTCTTT. Amino acids: CASSQVNRVNEAFF.

The rearrangement links TRBV30 to TRBJ1-4; 10 bases are a match to TRBD1. The V and J ends lost 2 bases and 7 bases, in that order; junction bases with no gene match: 4. From germline, CDR1 is GTSNPN and CDR2 SVGIG (reference sequence). This CDR3 has 14 amino acids. The CDR3 DNA reads as TGTGCCTGGAGTCCGACAGGGGGCGGTGAAAAACTGTTTTTT. Translated, it gives CAWSPTGGGEKLFF.

A few counts support this clone. The chain links TRBV19 to TRBJ2-4; TRBD2 is a possible D gene (6 bases). The CDR3 loop spans 15 amino acids. Trimming cost V 5 bases and J 2 bases, with 13 bases left between them. CDR1 is LNHDA and CDR2 is SQIVND in the germline V gene (reference sequence). CDR3 residues: CASSVGGEPKNIQYF. CDR3 in DNA: TGTGCCAGTAGTGTAGGCGGGGAGCCCAAAAACATTCAGTACTTC. Drawing the rest from reference TRBV19 and TRBJ2-4, the complete variable domain is DGGITQSPKYLFRKEGQNVTLSCEQNLNHDAMYWYRQDPGQGLRLIYYSQIVNDFQKGDIAEGYSVSREKKESFPLTVTSAQKNPTAFYLCASSVGGEPKNIQYFGAGTRLSVL.

J is TRBJ1-5 and V is TRBV18; D is unresolved. The V and J ends lost 8 bases and 0 bases respectively, with 5 bases between them. The CDR3 loop spans 12 amino acids. From germline, CDR1 is KGHSH and CDR2 LQKENI. CDR3 amino acids: CASGDSNQPQHF. CDR3 in DNA: TGTGCCAGCGGAGATAGCAATCAGCCCCAGCATTTT.

This rearrangement joins TRBV4-1 to TRBJ2-7; no definite D call. CDR1 is MGHRA, CDR2 YSYEKL, per germline. The CDR3 runs to 14 residues. The V gene lost 0 bases and the J gene lost 2 bases, with 8 bases spanning the gap. The CDR3 nucleotides read TGCGCCAGCAGCCAAGAACCCGGCGCCTACGAGCAGTACTTC. This gives the protein CASSQEPGAYEQYF.